This T cell receptor (beta chain) is from a study of cytomegalovirus exposure and HLA in healthy donors. The study, taken as a whole, reports: A few chains tied to CMV proved CMV antigen-specific in vitro.

The PCR made use of 60 Vbeta and 13 Jbeta primers. Produced via immunoSEQ multiplex PCR; TCRdb's table is partial and in-frame only. The profile shows 210,000 or so clones, more than 75% of them singletons. As to this clone: Its antigen remains unknown.

Germline V gene sequence: CDR1 SQVTM, CDR2 ANQGSEA. Trimming pared 5 bases from V and 1 base from J, leaving 9 bases between. This CDR3 contains 12 residues. V usage is TRBV29-1 and J usage is TRBJ2-7, with unresolved D. This TCR was sampled from a man under 40 in good health and CMV-seronegative. The sequenced sample was PBMCs. The CDR3 bases are TGCAGCGTTAGGCCGGGTTCCTACGAGCAGTACTTC. Translated, it gives CSVRPGSYEQYF.